This T cell receptor beta chain was identified in a study of blood T cell repertoires in COVID-19. In this sample, this clone turned up a few times. As handled by the study authors: Reference gene primer amplification gave estimated nucleated cell counts. Sequencing used immunoSEQ multiplex PCR; TCRdb keeps in-frame clones, though not all of them. Clone size and the V and J calls come from that table; the DNA yielded D and trimming. The sample includes 250,000 to 350,000 clones, 70% to 90% seen only once; the top ten take roughly 4.3%. Participants reported their clinical history, and cohort assignment relied on those reports. The J segment lost 0 bases and the V segment lost 0 bases, leaving 2 bases of the junction unmatched. Per the germline V gene, CDR1 is SGHDT and CDR2 is YYEEEE. There are 16 residues in the CDR3.

This receptor was obtained from a woman in her thirties who had recovered from COVID-19. The chain links TRBV5-6 to TRBJ2-1; 8 bases are a match to TRBD1. Sequencing input: PBMCs or T cells enriched from blood (not recorded which). CDR3 protein: CASSLGQGASYNEQFF. CDR3 in DNA: TGTGCCAGCAGCTTGGGGCAGGGGGCCTCCTACAATGAGCAGTTCTTC.